The 9 T cell receptor beta chains below come from one sample, sequenced in a study of multiple sclerosis patients with progressive multifocal leukoencephalopathy. The repertoire was sequenced with immunoSEQ multiplex PCR; TCRdb's copy has only in-frame clones and lacks some. Counted here are fewer than 40,000 clones, approximately 89% occurring once; the ten biggest clones make up around 1.5%. Time point reported: before natalizumab initiation. The sample consisted of PBMCs. These receptors all come from a human donor with multiple sclerosis.

The genes are TRBV2 and TRBJ2-7; D tentatively fits TRBD1 or TRBD2 (5 bases each). Deletions cut 9 bases from V and 3 bases from J, with 15 bases between. This CDR3 is 13 amino acids long. Germline CDR1 is SNHLY and CDR2 is FYNNEI. The CDR3 region has the DNA TGTGCCAGTGGGACGGACCGCTTCTACGAGCAGTACTTC. Protein: CASGTDRFYEQYF.

The CDR3 sequence is CASSQLTSGPGREQYF. The CDR3 region has the DNA TGCGCCAGCAGCCAACTAACTAGCGGACCGGGGCGGGAGCAGTACTTC. This rearrangement joins TRBV4-3 to TRBJ2-7; TRBD2 agrees at 8 bases. The CDR3 loop spans 16 amino acids. Germline V gene sequence: CDR1 LGHNA, CDR2 YSLEER. After removal of 2 bases from V and 7 bases from J, the junction contained 13 bases not matched to a gene.

The chain uses TRBV6-5 and TRBJ1-2; 7 positions agree with TRBD1. Germline V gene lookup returns CDR1 MNHEY and CDR2 SVGAGI. V lost 0 bases and J lost 8; bases outside the gene matches: 6. The CDR3 runs to 14 residues. The CDR3 DNA sequence: TGTGCCAGCAGTTACTCGGGCAGGGGGGGCGGCTACACCTTC. Encoded protein: CASSYSGRGGGYTF.

The chain uses TRBV19 and TRBJ1-1; no clear D gene. CDR3 length: 15 residues. Germline V gene sequence: CDR1 LNHDA, CDR2 SQIVND (reference sequence). Trimming removed 10 bases at V and 5 bases at J, with 23 bases between. As DNA, the CDR3 is TGTGCCACTCGGCAATCTGGAGTTGGAGGAACTGAAGCTTTCTTT. Encoded protein: CATRQSGVGGTEAFF. The variable domain in full, with the rest retrieved from reference TRBV19 and TRBJ1-1, is DGGITQSPKYLFRKEGQNVTLSCEQNLNHDAMYWYRQDPGQGLRLIYYSQIVNDFQKGDIAEGYSVSREKKESFPLTVTSAQKNPTAFYLCATRQSGVGGTEAFFGQGTRLTVV.

The chain joins TRBV6-5 to TRBJ2-7, with D perhaps matching TRBD1 or TRBD2 (5 bases each). The CDR3 consists of 14 residues. Per the germline V gene, CDR1 is MNHEY and CDR2 is SVGAGI. V dropped 2 bases and J dropped 3 bases, with 11 bases sitting between them. CDR3 DNA: TGTGCCAGCAGTTACGCCAGGGACGGCTACGAGCAGTACTTC. It yields the protein CASSYARDGYEQYF.

This clone was seen only a few times. This chain joins TRBV4-3 and TRBJ2-2; D not resolved. The CDR3 totals 16 residues. Trimming pared 0 bases from V and 1 base from J, leaving 9 bases between. The V gene's germline CDR1 is LGHNA and CDR2 YSLEER. In DNA, the CDR3 is TGCGCCAGCAGCCAAGAGGCGCCGGGGAACACCGGGGAGCTGTTTTTT. Translated: CASSQEAPGNTGELFF.

The V call is TRBV6-5, the J call TRBJ2-2, with 8 bases that match TRBD1. The CDR3 runs to 14 residues. Germline V CDR1 and CDR2: MNHEY, SVGAGI. The junction had 8 bases not matched to a gene; V was cut back by 6 bases and J by 8 bases. CDR3: CASRDPGGWGELFF. In DNA, the CDR3 is TGTGCCAGCAGGGACCCAGGGGGCTGGGGGGAGCTGTTTTTT.

The chain joins TRBV7-9 to TRBJ1-2; the match to TRBD1 covers 10 bases. Germline loops: CDR1 SEHNR, CDR2 FQNEAQ (reference sequence). The CDR3 loop spans 14 amino acids. V shed 5 bases, J shed 8 bases, and the junction held 8 bases outside the gene matches. As DNA, the CDR3 is TGTGCCAGCAGCCAGAGACAGGGGGCGGGCGGCTACACCTTC. Amino acid sequence: CASSQRQGAGGYTF.

V is TRBV27 and J is TRBJ2-1; tentatively, D is TRBD2 (6 bases). CDR3 size: 17 residues. Trimming took off 2 bases at V and 2 bases at J, with 16 bases between the two ends. CDR1 MNHEY and CDR2 SMNVEV come from the germline V gene (reference sequence). CDR3 in DNA: TGTGCCAGCAGTTTAGAATCCCGTAGCGGTACCTACAATGAGCAGTTCTTC. The encoded protein is CASSLESRSGTYNEQFF.